A selection of T cell receptor beta chains follows, all from one sample in a study of spatial heterogeneity in lung cancer. MiXCR was run by TCRdb on the 5' RACE reads, yielding one entry per CDR3 protein. Of around 14,000 distinct CDR3 sequences in the sample, under 14% were seen once. The specimen comprised PBMCs, sampled at surgery. The origin of the receptors is a female donor with early-stage non-small cell lung cancer. Both conserved end residues are part of each CDR3. D genes are given only for firm matches. Clone sizes are given selectively: once, few, many, or a class where the clone is expanded.

TRBV30,NA,NA,TRBJ1-1,TGTGCCTGGAGAGGGACAAACACTGAAGCTTTCTTT,CAWRGTNTEAFF
TRBV20-1,many,TRBD2,TRBJ2-3,TGCAGTGCTAGACAACTAGCGGGGGGCACAGATACGCAGTATTTT,CSARQLAGGTDTQYF
TRBV20-1,many,NA,TRBJ1-1,TGCAGTGCTTGGAAGAACACTGAAGCTTTCTTT,CSAWKNTEAFF
TRBV5-1,many,NA,TRBJ2-3,TGCGCCAGCAGCTTCGGGGGGCAAGATACGCAGTATTTT,CASSFGGQDTQYF
TRBV20-1,few,TRBD2,TRBJ2-3,TGCAGTGCCAAACTAGCGGGGAGGATAGATACGCAGTATTTT,CSAKLAGRIDTQYF
TRBV14,many,NA,TRBJ2-7,TGTGCCAGCAGCCGTCAGGGCTACGAGCAGTACTTC,CASSRQGYEQYF
TRBV28,many,NA,TRBJ2-1,TGTGCCAGCAGCGGACGGAACTTAAAGCTCAATGGGCAGTTCTTC,CASSGRNLKLNGQFF
TRBV6-1,few,TRBD2,TRBJ2-3,TGTGCCAGCAGCCGAGGACTAGCGGGGGGTATCGCAGATACGCAGTATTTT,CASSRGLAGGIADTQYF
TRBV5-6,medium-sized,NA,TRBJ2-7,TGTGCCAGCAGCTTGCCCCCATACGAGCAGTACTTC,CASSLPPYEQYF
TRBV20-1,few,TRBD2,TRBJ2-7,TGCAGTGCTCCAACGGGAGGTACCTACGAGCAGTACTTC,CSAPTGGTYEQYF
TRBV7-6,many,NA,TRBJ1-4,TGTGCCAGCAGCTCCTTTCGGGGCAGGACGGCGGAAAAACTGTTTTTT,CASSSFRGRTAEKLFF
TRBV20-1,many,TRBD2,TRBJ2-5,TGCAGTGCTAGGATGCGGCGGGGGGGCCACGAGACCCAGTACTTC,CSARMRRGGHETQYF
TRBV30,many,NA,TRBJ1-5,TGTGCCTGGAGTCCAACTACAGCTTTGAGCAATCAGCCCCAGCATTTT,CAWSPTTALSNQPQHF
TRBV6-2/TRBV6-3,many,TRBD2,TRBJ2-5,TGTGCCAGCAGTTATGGGAGACTAGCGGGGGGGCAGCGAGAGACCCAGTACTTC,CASSYGRLAGGQRETQYF
TRBV20-1,few,TRBD2,TRBJ2-7,TGCAGTGCTAGAGATTTGGCTAGCGGTACCTACGAGCAGTACTTC,CSARDLASGTYEQYF
TRBV4-1,many,TRBD1,TRBJ1-1,TGCGCCAGCAGCCATGGGGACAGGGGGAACACTGAAGCTTTCTTT,CASSHGDRGNTEAFF
TRBV18,few,NA,TRBJ1-5,TGTGCCAGCTCACCCTCTGGCAGCGATAATCAGCCCCAGCATTTT,CASSPSGSDNQPQHF
TRBV29-1,NA,NA,TRBJ2-1,TGCAGCGTTGAAGATCCCAGGGCTTCCAATGAGCAGTTCTTC,CSVEDPRASNEQFF
TRBV2,many,TRBD2,TRBJ2-1,TGTGCCAGCCGACCATCACTAGCGCGACTCTCCTACAATGAGCAGTTCTTC,CASRPSLARLSYNEQFF
TRBV19,many,NA,TRBJ2-2,TGTGCCAGTAGTATAGATAGGGGCCCCTTTAACACCGGGGAGCTGTTTTTT,CASSIDRGPFNTGELFF
TRBV3-1,many,TRBD1,TRBJ1-1,TGTGCCAGCAGCCACGGGGACAGGGGCCGCACTGAAGCTTTCTTT,CASSHGDRGRTEAFF
TRBV20-1,NA,NA,TRBJ2-5,TGCAGTGCTAGAGATGGGGACCTTCTCCAAGAGACCCAGTACTTC,CSARDGDLLQETQYF
TRBV7-9,many,NA,TRBJ2-6,TGTGCCAGCAGCCAGGCAGGGGCCAACGTCCTGACTTTC,CASSQAGANVLTF
TRBV19,many,TRBD2,TRBJ2-4,TGTGCCAGTAGCCCGTGGGGGGGAGGGAACATTCAGTACTTC,CASSPWGGGNIQYF
TRBV6-5,many,TRBD1,TRBJ1-2,TGTGCCAGCAGTTACTCACGGACAGGGGGAAACTATGGCTACACCTTC,CASSYSRTGGNYGYTF
TRBV30,many,NA,TRBJ2-1,TGTGCCTGGAGAGATTACAATGAGCAGTTCTTC,CAWRDYNEQFF
TRBV3-1,many,NA,TRBJ2-4,TGTGCCAGCAGCCAAAAACGCTTAGCCAAAAACATTCAGTACTTC,CASSQKRLAKNIQYF
TRBV5-1,many,NA,TRBJ2-6,TGCGCCAGCCAGCCGGAACTCCCATCCTCTGGGGCCAACGTCCTGACTTTC,CASQPELPSSGANVLTF
TRBV5-1,many,NA,TRBJ2-7,TGCGCCAGCAGCCTCCCTAGTTACGAGCAGTACTTC,CASSLPSYEQYF
TRBV20-1,many,TRBD1,TRBJ1-5,TGCAGTGTATCGCCCGGGACAGGGAATCAGCCCCAGCATTTT,CSVSPGTGNQPQHF
TRBV7-9,NA,TRBD1,TRBJ2-7,TGTGCCAGCAGCTTCCGGACAGGGACCCACGAGCAGTACTTC,CASSFRTGTHEQYF
TRBV12-5,NA,NA,TRBJ2-3,TGTGCTAGTGGTTTGGACAGGGCTTATACGCAGTATTTT,CASGLDRAYTQYF
TRBV6-5,many,NA,TRBJ2-7,TGTGCCAGCAGACGGACGGGGACCTACGAGCAGTACTTC,CASRRTGTYEQYF
TRBV2,many,NA,TRBJ1-1,TGTGCCAGCAGCTATGACAGAACCTATGAAGCTTTCTTT,CASSYDRTYEAFF
TRBV19,many,TRBD1,TRBJ1-2,TGTGCCATTTCGGACAGGGTCGGCTACACCTTC,CAISDRVGYTF
TRBV12-3/TRBV12-4,medium-sized,NA,TRBJ1-2,TGTGCCAGCAGTTTCAAACTAAACTATGGCTACACCTTC,CASSFKLNYGYTF
TRBV30,few,NA,TRBJ2-5,TGTGCCTGGAGTGCGACTAACAGCGGGACCCAGTACTTC,CAWSATNSGTQYF
TRBV12-3/TRBV12-4,many,TRBD2,TRBJ2-3,TGTGCCAGCAGCCGTACAACTAGCGGGGGGGCGGGGGATACGCAGTATTTT,CASSRTTSGGAGDTQYF
TRBV20-1,many,NA,TRBJ1-6,TGCAGTGCTAAGAAGGAGGCTCTTCTTGGGACACCCCTCCACTTT,CSAKKEALLGTPLHF
TRBV19,NA,NA,TRBJ2-1,TGTGCCAGTAGTTCTCTCGACAATGAGCAGTTCTTC,CASSSLDNEQFF
TRBV6-1,many,NA,TRBJ2-7,TGTGCCAGCAGTGAAGCGTTAGGTAGACTCGGCGAGCAGTACTTC,CASSEALGRLGEQYF
TRBV5-1,many,NA,TRBJ2-3,TGCGCCAGCAGCTTGAGTTCTAGCACAGATACGCAGTATTTT,CASSLSSSTDTQYF
TRBV9,many,TRBD1,TRBJ1-2,TGTGCCAGCAGCGACTCAATGACAGGGGGCAACTATGGCTACACCTTC,CASSDSMTGGNYGYTF
TRBV12-3/TRBV12-4,NA,TRBD2,TRBJ2-5,TGTGCCAGCAGATCGTCCGGGACTAGCGGGGTACAAGAGACCCAGTACTTC,CASRSSGTSGVQETQYF
TRBV2,many,TRBD1,TRBJ2-2,TGTGCCAGCAGCCGGGACAGGGTCACCGGGGAGCTGTTTTTT,CASSRDRVTGELFF
TRBV2,many,NA,TRBJ1-1,TGTGCCAGCTCTTACAGGGCTAACACTGAAGCTTTCTTT,CASSYRANTEAFF
TRBV20-1,many,NA,TRBJ2-7,TGCAGTGCTGGCCTGCCAGGGACCTACGAGCAGTACTTC,CSAGLPGTYEQYF
TRBV29-1,few,TRBD2,TRBJ2-7,TGCAGCGTTCGAGACTCTAGCGGACGTACCTACGAGCAGTACTTC,CSVRDSSGRTYEQYF